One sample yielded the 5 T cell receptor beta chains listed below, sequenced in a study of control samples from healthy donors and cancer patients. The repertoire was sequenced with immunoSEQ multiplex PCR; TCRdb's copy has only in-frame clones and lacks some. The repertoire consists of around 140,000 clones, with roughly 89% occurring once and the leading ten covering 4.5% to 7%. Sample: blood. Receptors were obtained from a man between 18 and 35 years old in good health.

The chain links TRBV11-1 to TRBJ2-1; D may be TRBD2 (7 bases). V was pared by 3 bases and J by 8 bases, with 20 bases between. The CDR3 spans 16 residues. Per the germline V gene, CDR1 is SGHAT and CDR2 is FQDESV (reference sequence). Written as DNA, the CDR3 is TGTGCCAGCAGCTTGAGTAGGGGGGGCCGTGATGATGAGCAGTTCTTC. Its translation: CASSLSRGGRDDEQFF.

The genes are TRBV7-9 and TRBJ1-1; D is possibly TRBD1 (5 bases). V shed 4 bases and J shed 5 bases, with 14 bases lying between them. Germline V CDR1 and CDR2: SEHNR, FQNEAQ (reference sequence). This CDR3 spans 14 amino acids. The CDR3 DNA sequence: TGTGCCAGCAGCTCCGACCAGGGCGGGACTGAAGCTTTCTTT. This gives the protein CASSSDQGGTEAFF.

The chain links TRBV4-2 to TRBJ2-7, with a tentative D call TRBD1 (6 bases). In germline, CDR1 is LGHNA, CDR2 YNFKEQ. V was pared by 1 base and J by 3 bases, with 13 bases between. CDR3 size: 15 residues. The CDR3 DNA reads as TGTGCCAGCAGCCAAGTACAGGGAGTTCTCTACGAGCAGTACTTC. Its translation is CASSQVQGVLYEQYF.

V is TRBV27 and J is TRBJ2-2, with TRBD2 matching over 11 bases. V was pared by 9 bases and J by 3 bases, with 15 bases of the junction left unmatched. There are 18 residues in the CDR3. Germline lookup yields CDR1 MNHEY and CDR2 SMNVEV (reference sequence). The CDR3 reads CASPGGSGGARYTGELFF. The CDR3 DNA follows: TGTGCCAGTCCCGGGGGTAGCGGGGGGGCCAGATACACCGGGGAGCTGTTTTTT.

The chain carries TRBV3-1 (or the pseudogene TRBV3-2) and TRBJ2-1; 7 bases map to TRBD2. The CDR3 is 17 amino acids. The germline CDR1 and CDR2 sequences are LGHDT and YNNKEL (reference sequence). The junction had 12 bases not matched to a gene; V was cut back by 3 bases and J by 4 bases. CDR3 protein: CASSQGGWDPRYNEQFF. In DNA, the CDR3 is TGTGCCAGCAGCCAGGGGGGGTGGGACCCACGATACAATGAGCAGTTCTTC.